What follows is one T cell receptor beta chain and its context. Methods used by the authors: Quantification of nucleated cells was approximated via reference gene primer amplification. The repertoire was sequenced with immunoSEQ multiplex PCR; TCRdb's copy has only in-frame clones and lacks some. The V and J calls and the clone size are those of that table, but D and trimming were determined from the DNA. The sample records fewer than 400,000 clones, nearly 90% being singletons. Enrollment of patients from Seattle took place during active infection, with longitudinal follow-up. This entry comes from a study of blood T cell repertoires in COVID-19. Turning to the study itself: Sites across the United States, Italy and Spain contributed samples from acute and convalescent COVID-19. The analysed material was cDNA or gDNA that came from T cells, B-cell-depleted T cells, or PBMCs.

Trimming cost V 0 bases and J 6 bases, with 15 bases left between them. The CDR3 is 15 residues long. The germline gives CDR1 SGHRS, CDR2 YFSETQ. The sequenced sample was peripheral blood. The sequence was collected from a woman aged 25 to 39 with COVID-19, enrolled during active disease. The V and J genes are TRBV5-1 and TRBJ1-1; possible D gene TRBD1, 6 bases. CDR3 sequence reads: CASSLAGHSGAEAFF. For the CDR3, the DNA is TGCGCCAGCAGCTTGGCCGGCCATTCAGGGGCTGAAGCTTTCTTT.